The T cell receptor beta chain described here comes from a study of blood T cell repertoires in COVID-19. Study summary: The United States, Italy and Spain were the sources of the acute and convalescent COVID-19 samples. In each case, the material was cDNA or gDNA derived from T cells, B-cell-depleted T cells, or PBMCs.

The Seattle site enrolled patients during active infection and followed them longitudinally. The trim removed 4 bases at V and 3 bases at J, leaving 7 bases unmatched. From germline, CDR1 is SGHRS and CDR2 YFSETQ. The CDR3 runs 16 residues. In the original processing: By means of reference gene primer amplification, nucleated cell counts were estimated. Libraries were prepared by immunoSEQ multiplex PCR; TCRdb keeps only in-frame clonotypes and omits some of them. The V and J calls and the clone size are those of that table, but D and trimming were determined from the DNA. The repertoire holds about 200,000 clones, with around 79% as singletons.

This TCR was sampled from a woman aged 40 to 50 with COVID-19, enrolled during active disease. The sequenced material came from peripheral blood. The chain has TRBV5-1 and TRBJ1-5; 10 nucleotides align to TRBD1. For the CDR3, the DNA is TGCGCCAGCAGCCCGGGGACAGGGGTCTTCAATCAGCCCCAGCATTTT. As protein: CASSPGTGVFNQPQHF.